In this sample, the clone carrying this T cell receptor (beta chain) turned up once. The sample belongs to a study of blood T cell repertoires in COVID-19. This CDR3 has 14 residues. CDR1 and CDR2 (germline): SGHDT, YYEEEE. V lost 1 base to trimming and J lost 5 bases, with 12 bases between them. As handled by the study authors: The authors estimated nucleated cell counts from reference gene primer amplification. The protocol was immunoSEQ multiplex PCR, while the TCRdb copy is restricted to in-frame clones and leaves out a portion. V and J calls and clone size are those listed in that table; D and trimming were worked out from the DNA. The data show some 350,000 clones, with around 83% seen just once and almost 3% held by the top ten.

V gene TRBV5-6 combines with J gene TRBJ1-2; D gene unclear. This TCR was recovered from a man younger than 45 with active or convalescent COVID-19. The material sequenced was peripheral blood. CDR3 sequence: CASSLSDKGYGYTF. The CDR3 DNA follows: TGTGCCAGCAGCTTGTCAGACAAAGGTTATGGCTACACCTTC.